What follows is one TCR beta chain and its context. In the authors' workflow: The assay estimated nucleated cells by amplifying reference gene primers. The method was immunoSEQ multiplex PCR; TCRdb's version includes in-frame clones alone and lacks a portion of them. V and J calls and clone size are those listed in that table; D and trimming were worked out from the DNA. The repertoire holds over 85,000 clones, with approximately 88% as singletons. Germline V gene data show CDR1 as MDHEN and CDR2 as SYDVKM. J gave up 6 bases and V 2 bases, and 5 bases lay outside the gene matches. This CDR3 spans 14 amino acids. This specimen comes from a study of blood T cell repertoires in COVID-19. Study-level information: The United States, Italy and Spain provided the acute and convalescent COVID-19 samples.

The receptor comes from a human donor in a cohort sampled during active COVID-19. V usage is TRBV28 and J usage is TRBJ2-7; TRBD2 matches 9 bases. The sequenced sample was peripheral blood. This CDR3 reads CASSLILRGGEQYF. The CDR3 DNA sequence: TGTGCCAGCAGTTTAATTTTGCGGGGGGGCGAGCAGTACTTC. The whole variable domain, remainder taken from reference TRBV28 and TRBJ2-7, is DVKVTQSSRYLVKRTGEKVFLECVQDMDHENMFWYRQDPGLGLRLIYFSYDVKMKEKGDIPEGYSVSREKKERFSLILESASTNQTSMYLCASSLILRGGEQYFGPGTRLTVT.